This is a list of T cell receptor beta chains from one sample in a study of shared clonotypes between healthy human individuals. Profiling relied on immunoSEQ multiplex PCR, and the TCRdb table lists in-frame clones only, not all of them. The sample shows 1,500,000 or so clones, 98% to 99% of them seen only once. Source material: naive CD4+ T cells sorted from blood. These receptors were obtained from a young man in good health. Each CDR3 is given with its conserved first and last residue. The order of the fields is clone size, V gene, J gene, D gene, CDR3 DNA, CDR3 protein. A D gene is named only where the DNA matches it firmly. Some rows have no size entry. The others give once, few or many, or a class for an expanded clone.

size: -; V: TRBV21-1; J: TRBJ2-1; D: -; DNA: TGTGCCAGCAGCAAATTGGAGCGGAGCTCCTACAATGAGCAGTTCTTC; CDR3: CASSKLERSSYNEQFF
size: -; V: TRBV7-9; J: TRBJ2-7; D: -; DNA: TGTGCCAGCAGCTCCCCGGGCGGGCGCTACTACGAGCAGTACTTC; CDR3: CASSSPGGRYYEQYF
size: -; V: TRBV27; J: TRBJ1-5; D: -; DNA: TGTGCCAGCAGTTTTCGGGTCGGACCGGGGAATCAGCCCCAGCATTTT; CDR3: CASSFRVGPGNQPQHF
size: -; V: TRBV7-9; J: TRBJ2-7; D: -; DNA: TGTGCCAGCAGCTTAGCGGTGGGAAGTAGAACCTACGAGCAGTACTTC; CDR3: CASSLAVGSRTYEQYF
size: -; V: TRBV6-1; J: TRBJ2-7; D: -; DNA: TGTGCCAGCAGGGAATCCCCTAGGGGGTACGAGCAGTACTTC; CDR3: CASRESPRGYEQYF
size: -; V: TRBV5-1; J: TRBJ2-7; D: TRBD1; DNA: TGCGCCAGCAGCTTGGAAAAGGGGGCGACCCACGAGCAGTACTTC; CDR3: CASSLEKGATHEQYF
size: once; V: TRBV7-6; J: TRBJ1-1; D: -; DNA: TGTGCCAGCAGCCCCTTTTCGGACCACACTGAAGCTTTCTTT; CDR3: CASSPFSDHTEAFF
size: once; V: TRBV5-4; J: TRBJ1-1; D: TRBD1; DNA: TGTGCCAGCAGCCCAGGACAGGGTAGGGACACTGAAGCTTTCTTT; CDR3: CASSPGQGRDTEAFF
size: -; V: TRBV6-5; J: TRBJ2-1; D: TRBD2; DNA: TGTGCCAGCAGTCTGGGACTAGTGGGTGAGCAGTTCTTC; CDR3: CASSLGLVGEQFF
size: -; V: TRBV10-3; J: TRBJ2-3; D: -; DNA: TGTGCCATCAGTGAACGAGGGATCGGTACAGATACGCAGTATTTT; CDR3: CAISERGIGTDTQYF
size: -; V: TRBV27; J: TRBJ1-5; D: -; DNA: TGTGCCAGCAGTTTTGGGCCCTATAGCAATCAGCCCCAGCATTTT; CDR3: CASSFGPYSNQPQHF
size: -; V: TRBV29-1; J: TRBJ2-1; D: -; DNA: TGCAGCCTGAGCTCCTACAATGAGCAGTTCTTC; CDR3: CSLSSYNEQFF
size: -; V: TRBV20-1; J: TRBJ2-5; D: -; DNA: TGCAGTGCTAGTGCACGAGGGACCCAGTACTTC; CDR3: CSASARGTQYF
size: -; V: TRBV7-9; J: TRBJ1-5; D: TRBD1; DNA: TGTGCCAGCAGCAAACGCCGGGACAGGGAAAGTAGCAATCAGCCCCAGCATTTT; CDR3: CASSKRRDRESSNQPQHF
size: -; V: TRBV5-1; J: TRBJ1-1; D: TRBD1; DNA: TGCGCCAGCAGCCGGACAGGGACGAACACTGAAGCTTTCTTT; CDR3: CASSRTGTNTEAFF
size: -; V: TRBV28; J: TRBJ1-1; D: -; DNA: TGTGCCAGCAGTTCCGGAATGAACACTGAAGCTTTCTTT; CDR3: CASSSGMNTEAFF
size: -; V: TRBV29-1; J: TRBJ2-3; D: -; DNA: TGCAGCGCCCTCGAAGAAGGGTGGTACACAGATACGCAGTATTTT; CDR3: CSALEEGWYTDTQYF